One T cell receptor (beta chain) is described in this entry. As yet, its antigen is unknown. These data are taken from a study of Siglec-9 on CD8 T cells in melanoma. Sequenced by immunoSEQ multiplex PCR; TCRdb stores in-frame clones only, minus some. The table includes 30,000 to 45,000 clones, approximately 84% detected once. Study-wide results and caveats: An effector memory CD8+ T-cell subset seemingly accumulating in melanoma was reportedly marked and regulated by Siglec-9.

The sequencing input was Siglec-9- CD8+ T cells sorted from blood. This clonotype was sampled from a human donor in good health.

CDR3 sequence (DNA): TGTGCCAGCAGCCTCGGAGGGGGCAACACTGAAGCTTTCTTT. Residues: CASSLGGGNTEAFF. The chain recombines TRBV5-4 with TRBJ1-1, with TRBD1 matching 7 bases. The CDR3 consists of 14 residues. The V segment lost 4 bases and the J segment 2 bases; nucleotides outside the gene matches: 5. CDR1 and CDR2 from the germline V gene are SGHNT and YYREEE (reference sequence).